This TCR beta chain was profiled in a study of CXCR3-negative and CXCR3-positive naive CD8 T cells. This CDR3 is 15 amino acids long. Germline assignment: CDR1 MDHEN and CDR2 SYDVKM. In regard to this clonotype: Its antigen remains unidentified.

TRB cDNA libraries were made by UMI-labeled 5' RACE. Using the 5' RACE reads, TCRdb records one entry per CDR3 protein without DNA. The sample includes 60,000 to 70,000 distinct CDR3 sequences. Naive CD8+ T cells showed a CD45RO-CCR7+CD27+CD95- phenotype. Broader study findings: TRB CDR3s were more hydrophobic in CXCR3-positive than in CXCR3-negative naive cells.

The receptor's source is a human donor in good health. Some clones in this sample may be carry-over from other donors' samples. The chain joins TRBV28 to TRBJ1-5; TCRdb indicates TRBD1, and absent DNA this call remains unverified. The specimen was naive CXCR3+ CD8+ T cells from blood. Sample subset: CD45RO-CCR7+CD27+CD95- naive CD8+ T cells expressing CXCR3 (TNR3+). The CDR3 here is CASSSGTGGDQPQHF.